This T cell receptor beta chain stems from a study of blood T cell repertoires in COVID-19. As for the study in general: T cells, B-cell-depleted T cells, or PBMCs provided the cDNA or gDNA that served as material.

The CDR3 has 15 amino acids. The ends lost 4 bases at V and 8 bases at J; junction bases unmatched: 8. Germline V lookup: CDR1 MNHEY, CDR2 SVGAGI. In the original processing: Estimated nucleated cell counts came from reference gene primer amplification. Here immunoSEQ multiplex PCR was the method, and the copy in TCRdb shows in-frame clones only, minus some. That table furnishes V, J and clone size, whereas the DNA furnished D and trimming. The table includes some 200,000 clones, 81% detected once. The V and J genes are TRBV6-5 and TRBJ2-1; 10 nucleotides match TRBD2. This TCR derives from a woman aged 50 to 65 with acute COVID-19. The sample comprised PBMCs or T cells enriched from blood (not recorded which). The CDR3 loop reads CASSSSGGAVYEQFF. The CDR3 region has the DNA TGTGCCAGCAGTTCCAGCGGGGGGGCCGTCTATGAGCAGTTCTTC.